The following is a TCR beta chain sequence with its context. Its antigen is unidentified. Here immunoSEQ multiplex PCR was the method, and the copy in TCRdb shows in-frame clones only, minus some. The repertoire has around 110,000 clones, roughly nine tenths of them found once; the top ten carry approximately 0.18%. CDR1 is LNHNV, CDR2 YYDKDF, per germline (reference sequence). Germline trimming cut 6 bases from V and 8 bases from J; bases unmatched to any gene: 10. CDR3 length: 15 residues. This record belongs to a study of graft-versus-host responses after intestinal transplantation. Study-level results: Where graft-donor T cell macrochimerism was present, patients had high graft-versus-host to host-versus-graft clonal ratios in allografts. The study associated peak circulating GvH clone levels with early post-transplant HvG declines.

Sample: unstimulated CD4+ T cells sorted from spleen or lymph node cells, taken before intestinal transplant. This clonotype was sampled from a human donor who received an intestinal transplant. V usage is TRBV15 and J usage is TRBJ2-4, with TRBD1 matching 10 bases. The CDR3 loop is CATSPTGTGADIQYF. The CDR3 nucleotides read TGTGCCACCAGTCCGACCGGGACAGGGGCGGACATTCAGTACTTC.